This T cell receptor beta chain was retrieved from a study of T cells in Graves' hyperthyroidism and ophthalmopathy. Study findings and constraints: Most thyroid-expanded clonotypes above 0.001 were also found in blood. Ophthalmopathy was identified by the model a median about 6 months ahead of onset.

TCR beta CDR3 region amplification was performed from RNA transcripts. Initially, a first-round RT-PCR of the TCR CDR3 employed the HTBI primer set. TCRdb reprocessed the multiplex PCR reads via MiXCR and lists one record per CDR3 protein. This table holds 600,000 to 700,000 distinct CDR3 sequences, around 15% found once. A word on this clonotype: Its antigen is not known.

Diagnoses were made from clinical symptoms, serum measures (thyroxine and TRAb), thyroid ultrasound and orbital computed tomography. It was 8.5 to 10 ml of fresh peripheral blood that supplied the PBMCs. This CDR3 is built from 13 residues. The V gene's germline CDR1 is MDHEN and CDR2 SYDVKM. V was shortened by 6 bases and J by 5 bases, with 13 bases between the two germline ends. The sequenced material came from blood. The V gene is TRBV28, the J gene TRBJ2-5; D remains ambiguous. This clonotype originated in a woman between 40 and 50 years old with Graves' ophthalmopathy. Here the CDR3 reads CASSPGAPETQYF. CDR3 DNA sequence: TGTGCCAGCAGCCCCGGAGCTCCGGAGACCCAGTACTTC.